A single sample gave rise to the 8 T cell receptor beta chains below, sequenced in a study of T cell responses to AZD1222 COVID-19 vaccine. Clones were sequenced by immunoSEQ multiplex PCR, and TCRdb holds only the in-frame ones, with some missing. Of around 160,000 clones listed, about 89% are singletons. The sequencing here drew on peripheral blood, taken on day 0 of MenACWY control vaccination. These receptors were obtained from an adult in good health.

The genes are TRBV2 and TRBJ2-7, with D maybe TRBD2 (5 bases). Trimming stripped 7 bases from V and 5 bases from J, with 18 bases between. This CDR3 has 14 amino acids. Germline-derived CDR1 and CDR2 are SNHLY and FYNNEI. DNA of the CDR3: TGTGCCAGCACCTTTGGACGGACTGTAAACGAGCAGTACTTC. Translated: CASTFGRTVNEQYF.

The chain employs TRBV27 and TRBJ1-6, with D perhaps matching TRBD1 (5 bases). V was trimmed by 6 bases and J by 8 bases, leaving 14 bases between them. This CDR3 contains 14 residues. Germline assignment: CDR1 MNHEY and CDR2 SMNVEV (reference sequence). The CDR3 region has the DNA TGTGCCAGCAGCTTGGCAGGGCGGGATTCACCCCTCCACTTT. Its translation: CASSLAGRDSPLHF.

The chain uses TRBV5-1 and TRBJ2-7; D is tentatively TRBD1 or TRBD2 (5 bases each). The V gene's germline CDR1 is SGHRS and CDR2 YFSETQ. V was pared by 3 bases and J by 0 bases, with 16 bases between. The CDR3 is made up of 16 amino acids. CDR3 coding DNA: TGCGCCAGCAGCTGGACCTCGGGGCCCGTCTCCTACGAGCAGTACTTC. Translated: CASSWTSGPVSYEQYF.

The V call is TRBV30, the J call TRBJ1-3, with D uncertain. Germline CDR1 and CDR2: GTSNPN and SVGIG (reference sequence). V lost 0 bases and J lost 5, with 14 bases in between. This CDR3 contains 15 residues. CDR3 amino acids: CAWSVAGNIRNTIYF. The DNA for the CDR3 is TGTGCCTGGAGTGTGGCGGGGAACATCAGAAACACCATATATTTT.

The V gene is TRBV30, the J gene TRBJ1-2; possibly TRBD1 for D (5 bases). The CDR3 runs 14 residues. Germline CDR1 GTSNPN, CDR2 SVGIG (reference sequence). Trimming took off 0 bases at V and 1 base at J, with 9 bases between the two ends. CDR3 sequence: CAWSVQEVNYGYTF. The CDR3 coding sequence is TGTGCCTGGAGTGTACAGGAGGTTAACTATGGCTACACCTTC.

This clone was detected once. The chain links TRBV3-1 (or the pseudogene TRBV3-2) to TRBJ2-2; 11 bases line up with TRBD2. CDR1 LGHDT and CDR2 YNNKEL come from the germline V gene (reference sequence). This CDR3 has 15 amino acids. Trimming cost V 4 bases and J 3 bases; bases outside gene matches: 1. CDR3 sequence reads: CASSLGLADTGELFF. CDR3 DNA sequence: TGTGCCAGCAGCCTGGGACTAGCGGACACCGGGGAGCTGTTTTTT.

The chain joins TRBV19 to TRBJ2-2, with 7 bases lining up with TRBD1. Looked up from germline, CDR1 is LNHDA and CDR2 is SQIVND (reference sequence). The ends lost 0 bases at V and 5 bases at J; junction bases unmatched: 3. The CDR3 is 15 residues long. CDR3 in amino acids: CASSIEGRGTGELFF. CDR3 coding DNA: TGTGCCAGTAGTATAGAGGGCAGGGGGACCGGGGAGCTGTTTTTT.

V is TRBV30 and J is TRBJ2-3; D gene unclear. Trimming shortened V by 0 bases and J by 7 bases, and 11 bases separated the two germline ends. Germline V gene sequence: CDR1 GTSNPN, CDR2 SVGIG (reference sequence). The CDR3 is 13 amino acids. CDR3 DNA sequence: TGTGCCTGGAGTGTGAAAGCTGCTAATACGCAGTATTTT. Amino acids: CAWSVKAANTQYF.